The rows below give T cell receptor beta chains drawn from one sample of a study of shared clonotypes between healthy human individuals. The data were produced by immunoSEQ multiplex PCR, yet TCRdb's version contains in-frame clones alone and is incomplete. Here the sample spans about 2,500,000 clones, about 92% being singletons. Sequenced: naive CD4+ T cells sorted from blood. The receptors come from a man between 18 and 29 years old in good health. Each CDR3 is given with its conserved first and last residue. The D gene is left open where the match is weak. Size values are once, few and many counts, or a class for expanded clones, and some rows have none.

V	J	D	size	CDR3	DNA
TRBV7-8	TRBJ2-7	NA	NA	CASSLRTIYEQYF	TGTGCCAGCAGCTTACGGACTATCTACGAGCAGTACTTC
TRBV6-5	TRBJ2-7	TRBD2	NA	CASSSPRGGGNYEQYF	TGTGCCAGCAGTTCTCCACGTGGGGGGGGGAACTACGAGCAGTACTTC
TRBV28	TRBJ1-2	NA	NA	CASSSAQPYGYTF	TGTGCCAGCAGTTCGGCGCAGCCCTATGGCTACACCTTC
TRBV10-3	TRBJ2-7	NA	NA	CAISEGPQQGTYEQYF	TGTGCCATCAGTGAGGGGCCGCAACAAGGCACCTACGAGCAGTACTTC
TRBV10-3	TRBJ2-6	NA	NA	CAISRQISGANVLTF	TGTGCCATCAGTAGACAGATCTCTGGGGCCAACGTCCTGACTTTC
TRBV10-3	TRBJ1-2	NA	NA	CAINNGPYGYTF	TGTGCCATCAACAACGGCCCCTATGGCTACACCTTC
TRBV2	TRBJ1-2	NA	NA	CASSDQGVNYGYTF	TGTGCCAGCAGTGACCAGGGAGTCAACTATGGCTACACCTTC
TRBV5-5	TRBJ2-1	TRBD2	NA	CASSLQLAGNEQFF	TGTGCCAGCAGCTTGCAACTAGCGGGCAATGAGCAGTTCTTC
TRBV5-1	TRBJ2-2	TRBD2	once	CASSLDLSGGHTGELFF	TGCGCCAGCAGCTTGGATCTGTCGGGGGGTCACACCGGGGAGCTGTTTTTT
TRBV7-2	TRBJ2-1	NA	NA	CASSPQFTYNEQFF	TGTGCCAGCAGCCCGCAGTTCACCTACAATGAGCAGTTCTTC
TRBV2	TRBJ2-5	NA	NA	CASSDSTSQETQYF	TGTGCCAGCAGTGACTCGACGTCTCAAGAGACCCAGTACTTC
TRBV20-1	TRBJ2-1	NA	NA	CSASPGMEQFF	TGCAGTGCTAGTCCCGGGATGGAGCAGTTCTTC
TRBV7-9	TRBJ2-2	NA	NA	CASSLPTGTGELFF	TGTGCCAGCAGCTTACCGACAGGCACCGGGGAGCTGTTTTTT
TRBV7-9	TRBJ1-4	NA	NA	CASGREPKLFF	TGTGCCAGCGGCCGGGAACCCAAACTGTTTTTT
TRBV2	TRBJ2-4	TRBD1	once	CASRPGQRVNIQYF	TGTGCCAGCAGGCCGGGACAGAGGGTAAACATTCAGTACTTC
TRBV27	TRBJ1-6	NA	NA	CASSLMGQGGSPLHF	TGTGCCAGCAGTTTAATGGGGCAGGGTGGTTCACCCCTCCACTTT
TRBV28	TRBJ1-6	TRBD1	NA	CASSALTGGRSPLHF	TGTGCCAGCAGTGCCCTGACAGGGGGCCGGTCACCCCTCCACTTT
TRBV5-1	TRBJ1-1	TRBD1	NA	CASSITGQGANTEAFF	TGCGCCAGCAGCATAACGGGACAGGGGGCGAACACTGAAGCTTTCTTT
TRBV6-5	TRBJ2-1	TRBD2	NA	CASSYRSSGPYNEQFF	TGTGCCAGCAGTTACAGGTCTAGCGGTCCCTACAATGAGCAGTTCTTC
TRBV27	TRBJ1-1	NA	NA	CASLGWKFGRTEAFF	TGTGCCAGTCTAGGGTGGAAATTCGGACGAACTGAAGCTTTCTTT
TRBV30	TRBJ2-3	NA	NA	CAWKEGGLSDTQYF	TGTGCCTGGAAGGAGGGGGGGTTATCAGATACGCAGTATTTT
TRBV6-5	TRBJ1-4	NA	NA	CASSIHRDEKLFF	TGTGCCAGCAGCATCCACAGAGATGAAAAACTGTTTTTT
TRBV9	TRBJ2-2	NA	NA	CASSDSRNTGELFF	TGTGCCAGCAGCGATTCAAGGAACACCGGGGAGCTGTTTTTT
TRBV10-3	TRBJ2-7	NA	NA	CAISTHTSYEQYF	TGTGCCATCAGTACTCACACCAGCTACGAGCAGTACTTC
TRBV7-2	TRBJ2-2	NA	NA	CASRMGGFTGELFF	TGTGCCAGCAGAATGGGGGGATTTACCGGGGAGCTGTTTTTT
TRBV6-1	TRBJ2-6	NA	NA	CASTGANVLTF	TGTGCCAGCACTGGGGCCAACGTCCTGACTTTC